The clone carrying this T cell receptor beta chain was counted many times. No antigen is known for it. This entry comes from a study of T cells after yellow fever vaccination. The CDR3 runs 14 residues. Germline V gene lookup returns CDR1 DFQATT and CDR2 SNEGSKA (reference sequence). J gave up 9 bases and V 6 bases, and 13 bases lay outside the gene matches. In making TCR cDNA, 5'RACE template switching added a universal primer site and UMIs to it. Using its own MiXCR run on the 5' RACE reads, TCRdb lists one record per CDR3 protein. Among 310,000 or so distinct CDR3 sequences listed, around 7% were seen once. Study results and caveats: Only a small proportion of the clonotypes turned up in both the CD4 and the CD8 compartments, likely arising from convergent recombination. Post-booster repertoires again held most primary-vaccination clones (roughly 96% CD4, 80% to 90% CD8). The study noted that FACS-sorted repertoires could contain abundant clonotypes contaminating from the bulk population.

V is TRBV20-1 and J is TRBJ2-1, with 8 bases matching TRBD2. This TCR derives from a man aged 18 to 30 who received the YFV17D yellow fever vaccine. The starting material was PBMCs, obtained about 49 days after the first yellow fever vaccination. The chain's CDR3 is CSAPFRGGLSEQFF. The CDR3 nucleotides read TGCAGTGCCCCCTTCCGGGGGGGCCTCAGTGAGCAGTTCTTC.